A selection of T cell receptor beta chains follows, all from one sample in a study of blood T cell repertoires in COVID-19. Using immunoSEQ multiplex PCR, the repertoire was profiled, and TCRdb retains in-frame clones only, with some absent. There are around 360,000 clones in the sample; about 90% occur only once, and 2.5% to 3% lies in the top ten. Input material: PBMCs or T cells enriched from blood (not recorded which). The source is a woman aged 30 to 39 who had recovered from COVID-19. Both conserved end residues are part of each CDR3. Fields, in order: D gene, J gene, clone size, V gene, CDR3 DNA, CDR3 protein. A D gene is named only where the DNA matches it firmly. A row's size may be missing; if present it is once, few, many or a size class.

>NA|TRBJ1-3|NA|TRBV18
TGTGCCAGCTCATCGCCCTCGGGGAGGGGCTCTGGAAACACCATATATTTT
CASSSPSGRGSGNTIYF
>NA|TRBJ2-3|NA|TRBV5-1
TGCGCCAGCAGCTTGGGCTTAGGCACAGATACGCAGTATTTT
CASSLGLGTDTQYF
>NA|TRBJ2-5|NA|TRBV5-1
TGCGCCAGCAGCTTGGGGCAGTATCAAGAGACCCAGTACTTC
CASSLGQYQETQYF
>NA|TRBJ2-7|NA|TRBV3-1/TRBV3-2
TGTGCCAGCAGCCTCCAGGGATCCCCCTTCGAGCAGTACTTC
CASSLQGSPFEQYF
>TRBD1|TRBJ1-5|NA|TRBV28
TGTGCCAGCAGCCTGGACAGGGGGGATCAGCCCCAGCATTTT
CASSLDRGDQPQHF
>NA|TRBJ1-5|NA|TRBV7-8
TGTGCCAGCAGCTTAGCGCATGGGCCAGATAGCAATCAGCCCCAGCATTTT
CASSLAHGPDSNQPQHF
>TRBD1|TRBJ1-2|once|TRBV10-2
TGCGCCAGCAGGGGACAGGGTAGCTACACCTTC
CASRGQGSYTF
>TRBD1|TRBJ1-1|NA|TRBV18
TGTGCCAGCTCACCGCCTAGGGGGCCCTCCGTCACTGAAGCTTTCTTT
CASSPPRGPSVTEAFF
>NA|TRBJ2-7|NA|TRBV2
TGTGCCAGCACCACCCAGGGCACAGGGTACGAGCAGTACTTC
CASTTQGTGYEQYF
>NA|TRBJ1-2|NA|TRBV7-9
TGTGCCGCCGGACAGAACTATGGCTACACCTTC
CAAGQNYGYTF
>NA|TRBJ1-1|NA|TRBV3-1/TRBV3-2
TGTGCCAGCAGCCAAGCGGGGTCACTGGGCACTGAAGCTTTCTTT
CASSQAGSLGTEAFF
>TRBD1|TRBJ2-7|once|TRBV2
TGTGCCAGCAGTGATGGGGACAGCCACTACGAGCAGTACTTC
CASSDGDSHYEQYF
>NA|TRBJ1-2|NA|TRBV28
TGTGCCAGCAGTTTATCCGCAGGGTATGGCTACACCTTC
CASSLSAGYGYTF
>TRBD2|TRBJ2-7|NA|TRBV5-1
TGCGCCAGCAGCTTGGGGACTAGCGGGAGAGCGGACGAGCAGTACTTC
CASSLGTSGRADEQYF
>NA|TRBJ1-2|few|TRBV4-2
TGTGCCAGCAGCCAAGAAGGGAGTTACTATGGCTACACCTTC
CASSQEGSYYGYTF
>TRBD2|TRBJ2-1|once|TRBV28
TGTGCCAGCACCCCGTGGACTAGCGGGAGAGGTGAGCAGTTCTTC
CASTPWTSGRGEQFF
>NA|TRBJ1-3|NA|TRBV5-1
TGCGCCAGCAGCTTGGCGCCAGGCTCTGGAAACACCATATATTTT
CASSLAPGSGNTIYF
>TRBD2|TRBJ2-2|NA|TRBV27
TGTGCCAGCACCCCCGGGGGGGCGGGGTGGGGTGCCACCGGGGAGCTGTTTTTT
CASTPGGAGWGATGELFF
>NA|TRBJ1-1|NA|TRBV28
TGTGCCAGCAGTTTATCTACAGGGACCACTGAAGCTTTCTTT
CASSLSTGTTEAFF
>TRBD2|TRBJ2-1|once|TRBV7-2
TGTGCCAGCAGCCCGGGGACTAGCGGGAATGAGCAGTTCTTC
CASSPGTSGNEQFF
>NA|TRBJ2-7|NA|TRBV12-3/TRBV12-4
TGTGCCAGCAGTTTACTTGACAACGAGCAGTACTTC
CASSLLDNEQYF
>TRBD2|TRBJ2-1|once|TRBV9
TGTGCCAGCAGCCCGCGAATAGCGGGGGGGTACAATGAGCAGTTCTTC
CASSPRIAGGYNEQFF
>NA|TRBJ2-2|NA|TRBV4-1
TGCGCCAGCAGCCAAGATCCAGGCAGGGGAGCCACCGGGGAGCTGTTTTTT
CASSQDPGRGATGELFF
>NA|TRBJ2-3|NA|TRBV27
TGTGCCAGCAGTTCATGGACTGTGCCGGATACGCAGTATTTT
CASSSWTVPDTQYF
>NA|TRBJ2-7|NA|TRBV18
TGTGCCAGCTCACCTTCCGGACAATCGGAGCAGTACTTC
CASSPSGQSEQYF
>NA|TRBJ1-2|NA|TRBV2
TGTGCCAGCCAGGGGAACTATGGCTACACCTTC
CASQGNYGYTF
>TRBD1|TRBJ1-1|NA|TRBV3-1/TRBV3-2
TGTGCCAGCAGTCGGGACAGGGATTACACTGAAGCTTTCTTT
CASSRDRDYTEAFF
>TRBD2|TRBJ2-7|NA|TRBV7-9
TGTGCCAGCAGCGTCCCGGGACTAGCATTCGAGCAGTACTTC
CASSVPGLAFEQYF
>NA|TRBJ1-2|few|TRBV28
TGTGCCAGCAGTTTTGGCAACTATGGCTACACCTTC
CASSFGNYGYTF
>TRBD2|TRBJ2-5|NA|TRBV5-8
TGTGCCAGCAGCTTGGGGAACGAGCGGGGCCTCCAAGAGACCCAGTACTTC
CASSLGNERGLQETQYF
>NA|TRBJ1-3|NA|TRBV5-1
TGCGCCAGCAGCTTGGATTTTGTCCGGTCTGGAAACACCATATATTTT
CASSLDFVRSGNTIYF
>TRBD2|TRBJ2-3|NA|TRBV3-1/TRBV3-2
TGTGCCAGCAGCCTAACTAGCGGGGGGGTAGGAAATACGCAGTATTTT
CASSLTSGGVGNTQYF
>NA|TRBJ1-2|NA|TRBV6-5
TGTGCCAGCAAGAGAGGACAGCTGGGCTACACCTTC
CASKRGQLGYTF
>TRBD1|TRBJ1-1|NA|TRBV7-9
TGTGCCAGCAGCCCTAGCGACAGGGTCTTTGATGAAGCTTTCTTT
CASSPSDRVFDEAFF
>NA|TRBJ1-2|NA|TRBV19
TGTGCCAGTAGTAAAAAGAACAGGGTAGTCGGCTACACCTTC
CASSKKNRVVGYTF
>TRBD2|TRBJ2-7|NA|TRBV2
TGTGCCAGCAGTGAAGCCCGGACTAGCAGACACTACGAGCAGTACTTC
CASSEARTSRHYEQYF
>TRBD1|TRBJ2-7|NA|TRBV7-2
TGTGCCAGCAGCTTAGCCCTCACAGGGGGCGATTTATCCTACGAGCAGTACTTC
CASSLALTGGDLSYEQYF
>TRBD2|TRBJ2-5|NA|TRBV7-8
TGTGCCAGCAGCACACAGGCCGGGAGGGAGACCCAGTACTTC
CASSTQAGRETQYF
>TRBD2|TRBJ2-5|NA|TRBV9
TGTGCCAGCAGCGTAGCGGCTAGCGGGGGAGCTAAACAAGAGACCCAGTACTTC
CASSVAASGGAKQETQYF
>NA|TRBJ2-6|NA|TRBV4-1
TGCGCCAGCAGCCAATCACAGGGCGTTTATGGGGCCAACGTCCTGACTTTC
CASSQSQGVYGANVLTF
>NA|TRBJ1-5|once|TRBV28
TGTGCCAGCAGTTTATTCCTCCCCAATCAGCCCCAGCATTTT
CASSLFLPNQPQHF
>TRBD1|TRBJ1-5|NA|TRBV7-9
TGTGCCAGCAGCAAACTTAAGGGGGCAGTTTGTCATGATCAGCCCCAGCATTTT
CASSKLKGAVCHDQPQHF
>NA|TRBJ2-7|NA|TRBV19
TGTGCCAGTAGCTCAGGTAACTACGAGCAGTACTTC
CASSSGNYEQYF
>TRBD2|TRBJ2-1|NA|TRBV3-1/TRBV3-2
TGTGCCAGCAGCCCCTCTAGCGGGGACTACAATGAGCAGTTCTTC
CASSPSSGDYNEQFF
>NA|TRBJ1-1|NA|TRBV28
TGTGCCACCAACTCGGGAGCTTTCTTT
CATNSGAFF
>TRBD1|TRBJ1-1|NA|TRBV7-3
TGTGCCAGCAGCACTCAACAGGGGACTGAAGCTTTCTTT
CASSTQQGTEAFF
>NA|TRBJ1-2|NA|TRBV28
TGTGCCAGTACACAGGGCTCTAATGGCTACACCTTC
CASTQGSNGYTF
>TRBD1|TRBJ2-7|NA|TRBV5-1
TGCGCCAGCAGCTTACTTGGACAGGGGAGTCCGGGAGAGCAGTACTTC
CASSLLGQGSPGEQYF
>NA|TRBJ1-2|NA|TRBV11-2
TGTGCCAGCAGCTTCGTCAGGGGTTCTAACTATGGCTACACCTTC
CASSFVRGSNYGYTF
>TRBD2|TRBJ2-7|many|TRBV18
TGTGCCAGCTCACCTCTTAGCGGGAGAGCTAACTACGAGCAGTACTTC
CASSPLSGRANYEQYF
>NA|TRBJ1-6|NA|TRBV20-1
TGCAGTGCTAGTCCCCCCGGGAGCCAAGGTGCCCTCCACTTT
CSASPPGSQGALHF
>NA|TRBJ1-2|NA|TRBV28
TGTGCCAGCAACGGGGGGGGAAACTATGGCTACACCTTC
CASNGGGNYGYTF
>TRBD1|TRBJ1-5|NA|TRBV10-3
TGTGCCACCCAGGGACAGTATAGCAATCAGCCCCAGCATTTT
CATQGQYSNQPQHF
>TRBD2|TRBJ2-3|NA|TRBV4-2
TGTGCCAGCAGCCAAGACAGTACTAGCGACTACACAGATACGCAGTATTTT
CASSQDSTSDYTDTQYF
>TRBD1|TRBJ1-2|NA|TRBV18
TGTGCCAGCTCACCAGGGACAGAAGATTATGGCTACACCTTC
CASSPGTEDYGYTF
>TRBD1|TRBJ1-1|NA|TRBV12-3/TRBV12-4
TGTGCCAGCAGTTTGGACAGGGAAGCTTTCTTT
CASSLDREAFF
>NA|TRBJ2-4|NA|TRBV29-1
TGCAGCGTTTTCCAGGGGGCCAAAAACATTCAGTACTTC
CSVFQGAKNIQYF
>NA|TRBJ2-7|NA|TRBV4-1
TGCGCCAGCAGCCAAGGTGTAGGTGGGTCAGGGGAGCAGTACTTC
CASSQGVGGSGEQYF
>TRBD2|TRBJ2-7|NA|TRBV4-2
TGTGCCAGCAGCCAAAAGGGACTAGCGGGATTGGACGAGCAGTACTTC
CASSQKGLAGLDEQYF
>NA|TRBJ1-3|NA|TRBV10-3
TGTGCCATCAGTCCCATATCGACAATTGGAAACACCATATATTTT
CAISPISTIGNTIYF